One and the same sample provided the 24 T cell receptor beta chains below, sequenced in a study of blood T cell repertoires in COVID-19. Profiled with immunoSEQ multiplex PCR; TCRdb holds only in-frame clones, not every one. The repertoire holds around 60,000 clones, approximately 86% seen once, with about 14% in the top ten. Sequencing was done on a sample of peripheral blood. The receptor source for this set is a human donor in a cohort sampled during active COVID-19.

The chain links TRBV4-1 to TRBJ2-2, with TRBD2 as a possible D gene (6 bases). The CDR3 is 16 residues long. The germline gives CDR1 MGHRA, CDR2 YSYEKL. V was pared by 7 bases and J by 3 bases, with 18 bases between. The CDR3 region is CASTHKFGGHTGELFF. The CDR3 DNA is TGCGCCAGCACCCACAAATTTGGAGGGCACACCGGGGAGCTGTTTTTT.

The J gene is TRBJ2-7, the V gene TRBV4-1; TRBD2 is a possible D gene (6 bases). The CDR3 loop spans 14 amino acids. V lost 3 bases, J lost 2 bases, and 11 bases lay in between. Looked up from germline, CDR1 is MGHRA and CDR2 is YSYEKL. As DNA, the CDR3 is TGCGCCAGCAGCCAGGGAGGACCCACCTACGAGCAGTACTTC. Amino acid sequence: CASSQGGPTYEQYF.

The chain joins TRBV5-8 to TRBJ2-7; no definite D call. The ends were cut back, 2 bases at V and 2 bases at J, with 8 bases in the middle. The CDR3 spans 13 residues. The germline CDR1 and CDR2 sequences are SGHTS and YDEGEE. CDR3 amino acids: CASSFDTAYEQYF. The CDR3 region has the DNA TGTGCCAGCAGCTTCGACACCGCCTACGAGCAGTACTTC.

This chain links TRBV19 with TRBJ1-5, with 11 positions matching TRBD1. The ends lost 1 base at V and 4 bases at J; junction bases unmatched: 12. Per germline, CDR1 LNHDA and CDR2 SQIVND (reference sequence). This CDR3 contains 19 residues. The CDR3 DNA follows: TGTGCCAGTAGTATAGGGGTCGTGGGGACAGGGGGGTCGAATCAGCCCCAGCATTTT. This encodes CASSIGVVGTGGSNQPQHF. Complete variable domain (other parts from reference TRBV19 and TRBJ1-5): DGGITQSPKYLFRKEGQNVTLSCEQNLNHDAMYWYRQDPGQGLRLIYYSQIVNDFQKGDIAEGYSVSREKKESFPLTVTSAQKNPTAFYLCASSIGVVGTGGSNQPQHFGDGTRLSIL.

This sequence joins TRBV23-1 and TRBJ1-3; no firm D call. TRBV23-1 is recorded as an ORF, its role being uncertain. Trimming took off 4 bases at V and 1 base at J, with 8 bases between the two ends. There are 14 residues in the CDR3. CDR3 sequence (DNA): TGCGCCAGCAGTCGCGGACTTTCTGGAAACACCATATATTTT. Protein sequence: CASSRGLSGNTIYF.

This clone was observed a few times. The chain combines TRBV5-4 with TRBJ2-7, with 9 bases lining up with TRBD2. J gave up 5 bases and V 2 bases, and 5 bases lay outside the gene matches. The CDR3 covers 14 residues. The germline CDR1 and CDR2 sequences are SGHNT and YYREEE (reference sequence). Written as DNA, the CDR3 is TGTGCCAGCAGCTTAGTAGCGGGAGATAACGAGCAGTACTTC. Amino acids: CASSLVAGDNEQYF.

This clone has a handful of counts. The rearrangement links TRBV6-2 or TRBV6-3 to TRBJ2-1; 12 bases map to TRBD2. The J segment lost 7 bases and the V segment lost 2 bases, leaving 18 bases of the junction unmatched. This CDR3 spans 20 amino acids. Germline lookup yields CDR1 MNHEY and CDR2 SVGEGT. CDR3 sequence reads: CASSYLSGASGRAKGNEQFF. Written as DNA, the CDR3 is TGTGCCAGCAGTTACCTTTCCGGGGCTAGCGGGAGGGCCAAGGGTAATGAGCAGTTCTTC.

This chain joins TRBV4-3 and TRBJ2-7; 8 nucleotides match TRBD2. V lost 0 bases, J lost 4 bases, and 8 bases stayed unmatched. This CDR3 is 16 amino acids long. Germline values: CDR1 LGHNA, CDR2 YSLEER. As DNA, the CDR3 is TGCGCCAGCAGCCAAGATTGGGGACGGGAGGGTTACGAGCAGTACTTC. Its translation: CASSQDWGREGYEQYF.

This chain connects TRBV19 to TRBJ1-2; the D is unclear. Per germline, CDR1 LNHDA and CDR2 SQIVND (reference sequence). CDR3 size: 13 residues. Trimming shortened V by 6 bases and J by 4 bases, and 12 bases separated the two germline ends. CDR3 region: CASRNGLSYGYTF. The DNA for the CDR3 is TGTGCCAGTAGAAACGGACTTTCCTATGGCTACACCTTC. Full variable domain (outside the CDR3, taken from reference TRBV19 and TRBJ1-2): DGGITQSPKYLFRKEGQNVTLSCEQNLNHDAMYWYRQDPGQGLRLIYYSQIVNDFQKGDIAEGYSVSREKKESFPLTVTSAQKNPTAFYLCASRNGLSYGYTFGSGTRLTVV.

The CDR3 DNA follows: TGTGCCAGCAGCTCTGGACTATTAGCAGGAAGTAACACCGGGGAGCTGTTTTTT. Its translation is CASSSGLLAGSNTGELFF. The V call is TRBV3-1 (or the pseudogene TRBV3-2), the J call TRBJ2-2, with D maybe TRBD2 (6 bases). CDR3 length: 18 amino acids. Trimming removed 5 bases from V and 2 bases from J, with 21 bases in between. Germline V gene data show CDR1 as LGHDT and CDR2 as YNNKEL (reference sequence).

The chain uses TRBV21-1 and TRBJ2-3; the table's TRBD2 call for D was not verified on the DNA. TRBV21-1 is marked as a pseudogene. CDR3 length equals 15 residues. CDR3 residues: CASSKGGLRADTQYF. The CDR3, as DNA: TGTGCCAGCAGCAAGGGCGGACTAAGGGCAGATACGCAGTATTTT.

This sequence joins TRBV7-9 and TRBJ2-7; TRBD2 matches 8 bases. This CDR3 spans 14 amino acids. After removal of 4 bases from V and 7 bases from J, the junction contained 9 bases not matched to a gene. CDR1 is SEHNR and CDR2 is FQNEAQ in the germline V gene (reference sequence). In nucleotides, the CDR3 is TGTGCCAGCAGCTCCCTCCGGGAGGGCGGGGAGCAGTACTTC. This gives the protein CASSSLREGGEQYF.

As concerns this clone: This same CDR3 is encoded by further DNA sequences in the sample. This chain joins TRBV15 and TRBJ2-6; D might be TRBD1 (8 bases). The CDR3 is 17 residues long. Germline CDR1 reads LNHNV; CDR2 reads YYDKDF (reference sequence). The V end lost 9 bases, the J end lost 0 bases, and 18 bases lay between the germline ends. The CDR3 reads CATSGSDRASGANVLTF. For the CDR3, the DNA is TGTGCCACTAGCGGGTCGGACAGGGCCTCTGGGGCCAACGTCCTGACTTTC.

The chain links TRBV9 to TRBJ2-1; 15 bases align to TRBD2. Germline CDR1 is SGDLS and CDR2 is YYNGEE. Germline trimming cut 7 bases from V and 5 bases from J; bases unmatched to any gene: 10. The CDR3 totals 17 residues. CDR3 amino acids: CASSTGGLAGGHNEQFF. DNA of the CDR3: TGTGCCAGCTCAACTGGAGGACTAGCGGGAGGGCACAATGAGCAGTTCTTC.

This chain uses TRBV28 with TRBJ1-6; tentative D call: TRBD1 (5 bases). The CDR3 covers 15 residues. Germline assignment: CDR1 MDHEN and CDR2 SYDVKM. Trimming cost V 10 bases and J 5 bases, with 18 bases left between them. The CDR3 coding sequence is TGTGCCACTCTCAACGGAGGGGCGAATAATTCACCCCTCCACTTT. Its protein product is CATLNGGANNSPLHF.

This clone was found once. The CDR3 reads CASSSTYSSSEQFF. CDR3 in DNA: TGTGCCAGCAGCTCCACTTACTCCTCCTCTGAGCAGTTCTTC. The rearrangement links TRBV11-2 to TRBJ2-1; no clear D. CDR1 and CDR2 from the germline V gene are SGHAT and FQNNGV. The CDR3 is 14 amino acids. Trimming shortened V by 4 bases and J by 9 bases, and 16 bases separated the two germline ends.

The V gene is TRBV29-1, the J gene TRBJ1-2; D perhaps matches TRBD1 (6 bases). The CDR3 runs 14 residues. The V end was cut by 6 bases, the J end by 4 bases, with 18 bases between. CDR1 and CDR2 from the germline V gene are SQVTM and ANQGSEA. CDR3 residues: CSVRYRGFLYGYTF. The CDR3, as DNA: TGCAGCGTCAGATATAGGGGGTTTCTCTATGGCTACACCTTC.

This clone was found a few times. V and J are TRBV19 and TRBJ2-1, with TRBD1 as a possible D gene (6 bases). Trimming pared 2 bases from V and 12 bases from J, leaving 17 bases between. Germline CDR1 is LNHDA and CDR2 is SQIVND (reference sequence). The CDR3 totals 14 residues. The CDR3 reads CASSITPQGIGQFF. In DNA, the CDR3 is TGTGCCAGTAGTATAACGCCCCAGGGGATCGGGCAGTTCTTC.

In its sample, this clone was seen a few times. The junction departs from germline at one end; a sequencing error may be responsible. CDR3 sequence reads: CASSIGLILFSF. The DNA for the CDR3 is TGTGCCAGTAGTATTGGACTTATACTTTTTTCCTTC. The rearrangement joins TRBV19 to TRBJ1-2; D not certain. Germline V CDR1 and CDR2: LNHDA, SQIVND (reference sequence). The CDR3 runs to 12 residues. The full variable domain, in which reference TRBV19 and TRBJ1-2 provide the parts outside the CDR3, is DGGITQSPKYLFRKEGQNVTLSCEQNLNHDAMYWYRQDPGQGLRLIYYSQIVNDFQKGDIAEGYSVSREKKESFPLTVTSAQKNPTAFYLCASSIGLILFSFGSGTRLTVV.

The CDR3 region has the DNA TGTGCCAGCTCACTGCGGACTAGCGGAGCTCTCTCCTACAATGAGCAGTTCTTC. It yields the protein CASSLRTSGALSYNEQFF. This chain uses TRBV18 with TRBJ2-1, with TRBD2 matching over 10 bases. The V segment lost 4 bases and the J segment 0 bases; nucleotides outside the gene matches: 9. Germline V lookup: CDR1 KGHSH, CDR2 LQKENI. The CDR3 has 18 residues. Full variable domain (rest looked up from reference TRBV18 and TRBJ2-1): NAGVMQNPRHLVRRRGQEARLRCSPMKGHSHVYWYRQLPEEGLKFMVYLQKENIIDESGMPKERFSAEFPKEGPSILRIQQVVRGDSAAYFCASSLRTSGALSYNEQFFGPGTRLTVL.

This clone is termed medium-sized. V usage is TRBV4-3 and J usage is TRBJ2-7; 9 nucleotides align to TRBD1. The CDR3 runs to 17 residues. V dropped 3 bases and J dropped 5; count of bases not matched to a gene: 14. Germline V lookup: CDR1 LGHNA, CDR2 YSLEER. CDR3 region: CASSQGSQMGQGHEQYF. CDR3 bases: TGCGCCAGCAGCCAGGGCAGCCAGATGGGACAGGGCCACGAGCAGTACTTC.

The chain links TRBV29-1 to TRBJ1-6, with 7 nucleotides matching TRBD1. The V gene end was trimmed by 6 bases and the J gene end by 2 bases; junction bases not matched to a gene: 4. The germline gives CDR1 SQVTM, CDR2 ANQGSEA. The CDR3 is 14 residues long. The CDR3 DNA is TGCAGCGTATGGACAGGCACCTATAATTCACCCCTCCACTTT. Protein sequence: CSVWTGTYNSPLHF.

Written as DNA, the CDR3 is TGCGCCAGCAGCTTGGATGGTAGCTCCTACAATGAGCAGTTCTTC. This codes for CASSLDGSSYNEQFF. This chain links TRBV5-1 with TRBJ2-1, with D unresolved. Looked up from germline, CDR1 is SGHRS and CDR2 is YFSETQ. The V and J ends lost 0 bases and 0 bases respectively, with 7 bases between them. The CDR3 has 15 amino acids.

The rearrangement joins TRBV6-5 to TRBJ1-6, with D hard to call. The CDR3 has 12 amino acids. Per germline, CDR1 MNHEY and CDR2 SVGAGI. Trimming shortened V by 6 bases and J by 10 bases, and 10 bases separated the two germline ends. As DNA, the CDR3 is TGTGCCAGCAGCCCCAGGAGGTCACCCCTCCACTTT. Translating it yields CASSPRRSPLHF.